Below, 9 T cell receptor beta chains from the same sample are listed, as sequenced in a study of shared clonotypes between healthy human individuals. TCRdb keeps only in-frame clones here, not all; method: immunoSEQ multiplex PCR. The sample carries over 1.4 million clones, about 96% recorded once. What was sequenced was naive CD4+ T cells sorted from blood. The subset denotes: CD45RA+ positively selected. The source is a man aged 25-40 years in good health.

The CDR3 loop reads CASSQQGLRRDTQYF. CDR3 coding DNA: TGCGCCAGCAGCCAACAGGGCCTTAGACGAGATACGCAGTATTTT. The chain employs TRBV4-1 and TRBJ2-3, with D maybe TRBD1 (5 bases). The ends were cut back, 2 bases at V and 5 bases at J, with 14 bases in the middle. The CDR3 runs to 15 residues. Germline V CDR1 and CDR2: MGHRA, YSYEKL.

This chain uses TRBV7-9 with TRBJ1-2; a possible D gene is TRBD1 (6 bases). Germline values: CDR1 SEHNR, CDR2 FQNEAQ (reference sequence). The CDR3 spans 15 residues. V gave up 5 bases and J gave up 4 bases, with 17 bases separating them. DNA for the CDR3: TGTGCCAGCAGCCGACTCCGGGACACGCGCTATGGCTACACCTTC. Translation: CASSRLRDTRYGYTF.

The V gene is TRBV2, the J gene TRBJ2-1; 9 bases map to TRBD2. Germline loops: CDR1 SNHLY, CDR2 FYNNEI. With V trimmed by 7 bases and J by 8 bases, 9 bases remained unmatched. CDR3 length equals 14 residues. CDR3 coding DNA: TGTGCCAGCACAGTAGCGGGAGAGCGGGATGAGCAGTTCTTC. This codes for CASTVAGERDEQFF.

This clone has a single count. The J gene is TRBJ1-2, the V gene TRBV6-6; 7 bases match TRBD1. Trimming at V came to 2 bases and at J to 2 bases, leaving 5 bases not matched to a gene. The CDR3 loop spans 15 amino acids. Germline CDR1 reads MNHNY; CDR2 reads SVGAGI (reference sequence). CDR3 in DNA: TGTGCCAGCAGTTACCCTGGGACAGCCAACTATGGCTACACCTTC. It yields the protein CASSYPGTANYGYTF.

In this sample, this clone turned up once. The rearrangement joins TRBV5-4 to TRBJ2-7; unclear D gene. The germline V gene encodes CDR1 SGHNT and CDR2 YYREEE (reference sequence). CDR3 size: 14 residues. Trimming left V 2 bases short and J 3 bases short, with 12 bases between. The CDR3 sequence: CASSFRASNYEQYF. The CDR3 bases are TGTGCCAGCAGCTTCCGAGCGTCTAACTACGAGCAGTACTTC.

The genes are TRBV12-5 and TRBJ2-1; no reliable D call. This CDR3 has 14 amino acids. Between the trimmed V and J ends, which lost 1 base and 4 bases, there was a span of 8 bases. From germline, CDR1 is LGHNT and CDR2 FRNRAP. The CDR3 DNA sequence: TGTGCTAGTGGTTTGGGCGCGAGATACAATGAGCAGTTCTTC. Its translation: CASGLGARYNEQFF.

The rearrangement uses TRBV28 and TRBJ2-4; tentative D call: TRBD2 (6 bases). This CDR3 has 16 amino acids. CDR1 and CDR2 from the germline V gene are MDHEN and SYDVKM. Trimming stripped 6 bases from V and 0 bases from J, with 15 bases between. The chain's CDR3 is CASSIGGMLAKNIQYF. The CDR3 region has the DNA TGTGCCAGCAGCATTGGGGGGATGTTAGCCAAAAACATTCAGTACTTC.

The rearrangement joins TRBV4-1 to TRBJ2-3; the D gene is possibly TRBD2 (5 bases). The CDR3 sequence is 18 residues long. Trimming shortened V by 0 bases and J by 2 bases, and 18 bases separated the two germline ends. Per the germline V gene, CDR1 is MGHRA and CDR2 is YSYEKL. The chain's CDR3 is CASSQDRADSPHTDTQYF. The CDR3 region has the DNA TGCGCCAGCAGCCAAGATCGGGCGGACTCTCCCCACACAGATACGCAGTATTTT.

The chain is built from TRBV6-5 and TRBJ2-7, with 9 bases identical to TRBD1. CDR1 and CDR2 (germline): MNHEY, SVGAGI. The CDR3 totals 15 residues. The J segment lost 2 bases and the V segment lost 5 bases, leaving 7 bases of the junction unmatched. The CDR3 is CASSPDRGVAYEQYF. The CDR3 DNA follows: TGTGCCAGCAGTCCTGACAGGGGGGTGGCCTACGAGCAGTACTTC.